The rows below give T cell receptor beta chains drawn from one sample of a study of human T cells and chemical hapten exposure. Via MiXCR, TCRdb re-called the RACE reads, giving one row per CDR3 protein. The sample consists of fewer than 85,000 distinct CDR3 sequences, 10% of them appearing once. The sequencing used whole blood, collected in connection with sensitization to the hapten diphenylcyclopropenone (DPC). These receptors were taken from a woman aged 25 to 45 with alopecia areata. Some clones in this sample may be carry-over from other donors' samples. CDR3s include the opening cysteine and the closing phenylalanine or tryptophan. The D gene is left open where the match is weak. Clone size appears in some rows only: once, few, many, or a class for an expanded clone.

many | - | TRBJ2-1 | TRBV7-2 | CASSPGGGLYNEQFF | TGTGCCAGCAGTCCAGGGGGGGGACTTTACAATGAGCAGTTCTTC
many | - | TRBJ1-5 | TRBV21-1 | CASSAGTGERDQPQHF | TGTGCCAGCAGCGCGGGAACAGGGGAGCGTGATCAGCCCCAGCATTTT
few | - | TRBJ2-7 | TRBV6-2/TRBV6-3 | CASSPFPYEQYF | TGTGCCAGCAGCCCTTTCCCCTACGAGCAGTACTTC
few | TRBD1 | TRBJ1-3 | TRBV19 | CASSLDRAAGNTIYF | TGTGCCAGTAGTCTGGACAGGGCGGCTGGAAACACCATATATTTT
many | - | TRBJ2-5 | TRBV15 | CATSRDRQETQYF | TGTGCCACCAGCAGGGACAGACAAGAGACCCAGTACTTC
- | - | TRBJ2-1 | TRBV6-1 | CASRLFTGGEQFF | TGTGCCAGCAGATTATTTACTGGGGGCGAGCAGTTCTTC
few | - | TRBJ2-1 | TRBV2 | CASREFSGAEHEQFF | TGTGCCAGCAGGGAATTTAGCGGAGCAGAACATGAGCAGTTCTTC
many | TRBD2 | TRBJ2-2 | TRBV3-1 | CASSLRLAGATGELFF | TGTGCCAGCAGCCTACGACTAGCGGGAGCGACCGGGGAGCTGTTTTTT
- | - | TRBJ2-7 | TRBV28 | CASRGTPYEQYF | TGTGCCAGCAGGGGCACCCCCTACGAGCAGTACTTC
many | TRBD1 | TRBJ1-5 | TRBV6-2/TRBV6-3 | CASRNRGAGNNQPQHF | TGTGCCAGCAGGAACAGGGGCGCGGGAAACAATCAGCCCCAGCATTTT
many | - | TRBJ2-3 | TRBV29-1 | CSVEGQLSDTQYF | TGCAGCGTTGAAGGCCAGTTATCAGATACGCAGTATTTT
many | TRBD2 | TRBJ2-3 | TRBV5-1 | CASSPGLAGARDTQYF | TGCGCCAGCAGCCCCGGACTAGCGGGGGCGAGGGATACGCAGTATTTT
few | - | TRBJ1-6 | TRBV6-5 | CASSKRPNSPLHF | TGTGCCAGCAGTAAAAGACCTAATTCACCCCTCCACTTT
many | TRBD1 | TRBJ2-1 | TRBV6-2/TRBV6-3 | CASSRDRGSYNEQFF | TGTGCCAGCAGCCGCGACAGGGGGTCCTACAATGAGCAGTTCTTC
- | TRBD1 | TRBJ1-5 | TRBV3-1 | CASSRDSYNQPQHF | TGTGCCAGCAGCCGGGACAGCTACAATCAGCCCCAGCATTTT
few | - | TRBJ2-2 | TRBV7-2 | CASSFGVPGETGELFF | TGTGCCAGCAGCTTCGGAGTCCCGGGCGAGACCGGGGAGCTGTTTTTT
- | TRBD1 | TRBJ1-2 | TRBV5-1 | CASSLEMGQHYGYTF | TGCGCCAGCAGCTTGGAAATGGGACAGCACTATGGCTACACCTTC
few | - | TRBJ1-5 | TRBV3-2 | CARQREGYSNQPQHF | TGTGCCAGACAGAGAGAGGGTTATAGCAATCAGCCCCAGCATTTT
many | - | TRBJ1-2 | TRBV7-9 | CASSLSTKGPYGYTF | TGTGCCAGCAGCCTGTCTACGAAGGGTCCCTATGGCTACACCTTC
many | TRBD2 | TRBJ2-2 | TRBV6-2/TRBV6-3 | CASSYLSGRDGELFF | TGTGCCAGCAGTTACCTCTCAGGGAGGGACGGGGAGCTGTTTTTT